The 25 T cell receptor beta chains presented below share a single source sample, sequenced in a study of T cells in Graves' hyperthyroidism and ophthalmopathy. Regions amplified from RNA transcripts were the TCR beta CDR3 regions. HTBI primers were used for first-round RT-PCR of the TCR CDR3. MiXCR, applied by TCRdb to the multiplex PCR reads, yields one record per CDR3 protein. The table lists about 380,000 distinct CDR3 sequences, roughly 18% of them singletons. The material sequenced was blood. The receptors come from a man in his late teens or twenties with Graves' ophthalmopathy.

The V call is TRBV27, the J call TRBJ1-6, with D hard to call. Germline assignment: CDR1 MNHEY and CDR2 SMNVEV (reference sequence). The CDR3 has 15 residues. V was pared by 8 bases and J by 0 bases, with 11 bases between. In DNA, the CDR3 is TGTGCCAGCTCGGACGGCCGCTCCTATAATTCACCCCTCCACTTT. This sequence encodes CASSDGRSYNSPLHF.

This sequence joins TRBV10-3 and TRBJ2-7; D remains ambiguous. The ends were cut back, 3 bases at V and 4 bases at J, with 13 bases in the middle. The CDR3 has 14 residues. Per germline, CDR1 ENHRY and CDR2 SYGVKD. CDR3 sequence reads: CAISDSTLRYEQYF. As DNA, the CDR3 is TGTGCCATCAGTGACTCGACCCTGCGGTACGAGCAGTACTTC.

The chain couples TRBV2 to TRBJ1-4; TRBD1 matches at 7 bases. Germline CDR1 reads SNHLY; CDR2 reads FYNNEI. The J segment lost 4 bases and the V segment lost 6 bases, leaving 8 bases of the junction unmatched. The CDR3 is 15 amino acids. The CDR3 region is CASRETGQINEKLFF. DNA of the CDR3: TGTGCCAGCAGGGAAACGGGACAGATTAATGAAAAACTGTTTTTT.

The CDR3 sequence: CASSDETSGNYEQYF. CDR3 DNA: TGTGCCAGCAGTGACGAGACTAGCGGGAATTACGAGCAGTACTTC. V usage is TRBV2 and J usage is TRBJ2-7; TRBD2 aligns across 11 bases. V lost 3 bases and J lost 4; bases outside the gene matches: 5. Germline values: CDR1 SNHLY, CDR2 FYNNEI. This CDR3 spans 15 amino acids.

The rearrangement joins TRBV14 to TRBJ1-3, with D unresolved. The CDR3 sequence is 14 residues long. Between the trimmed V and J ends, which lost 1 base and 2 bases, there was a span of 6 bases. Germline assignment: CDR1 SGHDN and CDR2 FVKESK. CDR3 sequence: CASSQAGTGNTIYF. DNA for the CDR3: TGTGCCAGCAGCCAAGCTGGGACTGGAAACACCATATATTTT.

There are a few counts of this clonotype. J is TRBJ2-1 and V is TRBV5-1, with unresolved D. CDR3 length equals 17 residues. The germline V and J ends were trimmed by 0 bases and 5 bases, with 18 bases remaining between them. From germline, CDR1 is SGHRS and CDR2 YFSETQ. The CDR3 sequence: CASSLGVASDINNEQFF. DNA of the CDR3: TGCGCCAGCAGCTTGGGGGTCGCGTCAGATATTAACAATGAGCAGTTCTTC.

A few counts support this clonotype. This chain links TRBV15 with TRBJ2-5; D unclear. CDR3 length equals 15 residues. Trimming pared 0 bases from V and 2 bases from J, leaving 10 bases between. Germline V gene sequence: CDR1 LNHNV, CDR2 YYDKDF (reference sequence). The CDR3 is CATSRDFSGQETQYF. The CDR3 nucleotides read TGTGCCACCAGCAGAGATTTTTCCGGGCAAGAGACCCAGTACTTC.

This clonotype occurred a few times. The chain combines TRBV20-1 with TRBJ2-3, with 9 bases lining up with TRBD2. Trimming cost V 1 base and J 2 bases; bases outside gene matches: 1. The CDR3 extends over 14 amino acids. CDR1 is DFQATT, CDR2 SNEGSKA, per germline (reference sequence). Here the CDR3 reads CSARGGGDTDTQYF. CDR3 coding DNA: TGCAGTGCTAGAGGCGGGGGGGACACAGATACGCAGTATTTT.

The chain is built from TRBV11-2 and TRBJ1-2; D may be TRBD1 (5 bases). The length of the CDR3 is 14 residues. Germline values: CDR1 SGHAT, CDR2 FQNNGV. Trimming removed 5 bases at V and 4 bases at J, with 14 bases between. The CDR3 coding sequence is TGTGCCAGCAGCCAGAGGCTCGGGGGCTATGGCTACACCTTC. Amino acid sequence: CASSQRLGGYGYTF.

The V gene is TRBV11-2, the J gene TRBJ2-1; 13 bases fit TRBD2. CDR3 length equals 16 residues. Losses at the gene ends were 0 bases for V and 7 bases for J; bases not matched to a gene: 3. Germline lookup yields CDR1 SGHAT and CDR2 FQNNGV. For the CDR3, the DNA is TGTGCCAGCAGCTTAGAACTAGCGGGGGGGCAAAATGAGCAGTTCTTC. This translates into CASSLELAGGQNEQFF.

The chain is built from TRBV29-1 and TRBJ1-2; possible D gene TRBD1, 6 bases. V lost 3 bases and J lost 0, with 14 bases in between. This CDR3 contains 15 residues. Germline V gene sequence: CDR1 SQVTM, CDR2 ANQGSEA. CDR3 protein: CSVEGRQVANYGYTF. The CDR3 bases are TGCAGCGTTGAGGGAAGACAGGTGGCTAACTATGGCTACACCTTC.

Points on this clonotype: With a much larger clone just one base away, this may be a read error. The V call is TRBV11-1, the J call TRBJ1-3; D remains ambiguous. The CDR3 totals 15 residues. V gave up 5 bases and J gave up 7 bases, with 18 bases separating them. Per germline, CDR1 SGHAT and CDR2 FQDESV (reference sequence). The CDR3 coding sequence is TGTGCCAGCAGCCACTCGGTGTCTATGGTGAACACCATATATTTT. Residues: CASSHSVSMVNTIYF.

Comments on this clonotype: This clone may be a read error of a much larger clone one base away. The CDR3 sequence is CASSLGGPAGHGQFF. CDR3 DNA sequence: TGTGCCAGCAGTCTCGGGGGACCCGCCGGCCATGGGCAGTTCTTC. The V call is TRBV12-3 or TRBV12-4, the J call TRBJ2-1; a possible D gene is TRBD2 (6 bases). V was cut by 5 bases and J by 12 bases, with 23 bases left in between. This CDR3 has 15 amino acids.

Notes on this clonotype: This clone may be a read error of a much larger clone one base away. The chain employs TRBV7-3 and TRBJ2-7; 8 nucleotides align to TRBD1. The J segment lost 7 bases and the V segment lost 5 bases, leaving 10 bases of the junction unmatched. The CDR3 has 14 amino acids. The germline CDR1 and CDR2 sequences are SGHTA and FQGTGA. The CDR3 DNA sequence: TGTGCCAGCAGCAACGGACAGGGATCGGGGGAGCAGTACTTC. Its protein is CASSNGQGSGEQYF.

This clonotype was recorded a few times. This chain connects TRBV4-2 to TRBJ1-4; the D is unclear. V lost 0 bases and J 7 bases, leaving 15 bases between the germline ends. Germline V gene sequence: CDR1 LGHNA, CDR2 YNFKEQ. The CDR3 is 16 residues long. CDR3 protein: CASSQDWAPWGEKLFF. DNA for the CDR3: TGTGCCAGCAGCCAAGATTGGGCACCATGGGGTGAAAAACTGTTTTTT.

This clonotype was found many times. The chain combines TRBV7-2 with TRBJ2-1, with no clear D. In germline, CDR1 is SGHTA, CDR2 FQGNSA. The CDR3 is made up of 13 amino acids. Trimming left V 2 bases short and J 4 bases short, with 6 bases between. The CDR3 nucleotides are TGTGCCAGCAGCTTATTGGGGTACAATGAGCAGTTCTTC. Its protein is CASSLLGYNEQFF. The variable domain in full, with the rest retrieved from reference TRBV7-2 and TRBJ2-1, is GAGVSQSPSNKVTEKGKDVELRCDPISGHTALYWYRQSLGQGLEFLIYFQGNSAPDKSGLPSDRFSAERTGGSVSTLTIQRTQQEDSAVYLCASSLLGYNEQFFGPGTRLTVL.

This clonotype was counted many times. J is TRBJ1-5 and V is TRBV5-1; perhaps TRBD1 as D (6 bases). Germline-derived CDR1 and CDR2 are SGHRS and YFSETQ. The V end was cut by 0 bases, the J end by 2 bases, with 9 bases between. This CDR3 region has 15 residues. Here the CDR3 reads CASSLGQEGNQPQHF. CDR3 nucleotide sequence: TGCGCCAGCAGCTTGGGACAGGAGGGCAATCAGCCCCAGCATTTT.

The rearrangement links TRBV9 to TRBJ2-2, with 9 nucleotides matching TRBD1. The CDR3 covers 18 residues. V lost 4 bases to trimming and J lost 6 bases; unmatched junction nucleotides: 16. Germline CDR1 reads SGDLS; CDR2 reads YYNGEE. For the CDR3, the DNA is TGTGCCAGCAGCAACCGGGACAGGGTGGGAGTCGGCGCCGGGGAGCTGTTTTTT. Protein: CASSNRDRVGVGAGELFF.

This clonotype was observed at least ten times. This CDR3 reads CASRVEGEQFF. Written as DNA, the CDR3 is TGTGCCAGCAGGGTGGAAGGTGAGCAGTTCTTC. J is TRBJ2-1 and V is TRBV28, with unresolved D. Per germline, CDR1 MDHEN and CDR2 SYDVKM. The V end was cut by 6 bases, the J end by 9 bases, with 9 bases between. This CDR3 contains 11 residues.

This clonotype was recorded at least ten times. The rearrangement uses TRBV20-1 and TRBJ2-1, with unresolved D. Per the germline V gene, CDR1 is DFQATT and CDR2 is SNEGSKA (reference sequence). V lost 6 bases and J lost 2, with 17 bases in between. This CDR3 is built from 15 residues. The CDR3 spells CSAIDSFIPYNEQFF. In DNA, the CDR3 is TGCAGTGCCATAGACTCGTTCATTCCCTACAATGAGCAGTTCTTC.

This clonotype came up many times. The chain carries TRBV7-9 and TRBJ2-1; 11 bases match TRBD2. Germline V gene lookup returns CDR1 SEHNR and CDR2 FQNEAQ (reference sequence). The CDR3 has 16 amino acids. V shed 1 base, J shed 2 bases, and the junction held 1 base outside the gene matches. Here the CDR3 reads CASSLGLAGTYNEQFF. The CDR3 DNA follows: TGTGCCAGCAGCTTAGGACTAGCGGGAACCTACAATGAGCAGTTCTTC.

This clonotype was recorded a few times. This chain connects TRBV20-1 to TRBJ1-3, with 7 bases aligning to TRBD1. This CDR3 contains 14 residues. CDR1 is DFQATT and CDR2 is SNEGSKA in the germline V gene (reference sequence). Trimming at V came to 6 bases and at J to 5 bases, leaving 10 bases not matched to a gene. CDR3 sequence (DNA): TGCAGTGCACCCTCCGGGACAGCACGAAACACCATATATTTT. Its protein is CSAPSGTARNTIYF.

This clonotype has at least ten counts. The chain recombines TRBV12-3 or TRBV12-4 with TRBJ1-1; D may be TRBD1 (5 bases). CDR3 length: 17 residues. V dropped 2 bases and J dropped 1 base, with 17 bases sitting between them. The CDR3 loop is CASSLTQWTLQNTEAFF. The CDR3 coding sequence is TGTGCCAGCAGTTTAACGCAGTGGACACTCCAGAACACTGAAGCTTTCTTT.

The chain joins TRBV6-1 to TRBJ2-1; D gene ambiguous. Germline loops: CDR1 MNHNS, CDR2 SASEGT. V gave up 3 bases and J gave up 10 bases, with 7 bases separating them. The CDR3 spans 11 residues. CDR3 coding DNA: TGTGCCAGCAGTGATAGGTGGGAGCAGTTCTTC. Encoded protein: CASSDRWEQFF.

In this sample, this clonotype turned up many times. The chain recombines TRBV7-2 with TRBJ1-1; no clear D gene. Germline CDR1 and CDR2: SGHTA and FQGNSA. V was pared by 3 bases and J by 8 bases, with 19 bases between. The CDR3 covers 15 residues. For the CDR3, the DNA is TGTGCCAGCAGCTTCGCCTACGATTGGAAGCCCGAAGCTTTCTTT. Protein product: CASSFAYDWKPEAFF.